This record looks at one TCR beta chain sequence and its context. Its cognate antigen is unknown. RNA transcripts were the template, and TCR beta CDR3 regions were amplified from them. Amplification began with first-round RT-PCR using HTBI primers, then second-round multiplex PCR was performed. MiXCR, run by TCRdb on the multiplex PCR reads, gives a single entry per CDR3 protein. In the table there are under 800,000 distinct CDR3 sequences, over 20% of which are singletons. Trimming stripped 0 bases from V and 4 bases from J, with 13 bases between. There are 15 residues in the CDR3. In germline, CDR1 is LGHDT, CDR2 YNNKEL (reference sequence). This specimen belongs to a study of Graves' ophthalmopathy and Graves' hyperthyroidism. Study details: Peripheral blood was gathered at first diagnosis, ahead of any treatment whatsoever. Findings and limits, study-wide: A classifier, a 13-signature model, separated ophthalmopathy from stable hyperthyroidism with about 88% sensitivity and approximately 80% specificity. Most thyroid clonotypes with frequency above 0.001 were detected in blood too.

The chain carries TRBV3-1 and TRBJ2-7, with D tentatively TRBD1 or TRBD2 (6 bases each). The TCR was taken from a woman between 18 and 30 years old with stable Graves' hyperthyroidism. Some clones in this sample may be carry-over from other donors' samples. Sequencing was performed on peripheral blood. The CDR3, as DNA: TGTGCCAGCAGCCAAGATTACTCGGGGGCTTACGAGCAGTACTTC. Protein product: CASSQDYSGAYEQYF.